This T cell receptor beta chain is drawn from a study of identical twins. The study, taken as a whole, reports: Beta out-of-frame twin sharing showed a weaker excess.

Every one of the donors was a healthy Caucasian. In the case of this clonotype: Its specificity is not known.

MiXCR, run by TCRdb on the 5' RACE reads, gives a single entry per CDR3 protein. The sample gives 240,000 or so distinct CDR3 sequences, roughly a tenth of which show up once; roughly 10% is in the top ten. The TCR sequence derives from a middle-aged man in good health. The sample was memory T cells sorted from blood.

The CDR3 region is CATSREGISNQPQHF. The DNA of the CDR3 is TGTGCCACCAGCAGAGAAGGAATTAGCAATCAGCCCCAGCATTTT. The rearrangement links TRBV15 to TRBJ1-5, with D unclear. CDR3 size: 15 residues. With 0 bases removed from V and 0 bases from J, the gap between germline ends came to 6 bases. Germline V gene data show CDR1 as LNHNV and CDR2 as YYDKDF (reference sequence).